Each of the 8 T cell receptor beta chains below was sequenced from the same sample in a study of cytomegalovirus exposure and HLA in healthy donors (dated 2017 in TCRdb). To prepare the library, the immunoSEQ multiplex PCR assay was applied. A mixture of 60 forward primers for TCR Vbeta segments and 13 reverse primers for TCR Jbeta segments was used in the multiplex PCR. Here the immuneACCESS table is served through TCRdb, limited to in-frame sequences with V and J called. Missing clones are a known gap in these copies; in checked studies unresolved V genes cover under half, and the rest lacks a known reason. The sample table holds tens of thousands of clones, of which around nine tenths were seen once. The ten largest account for approximately 2.6% of the sample. The sequenced material came from PBMCs. These receptors came from a boy younger than 18 in good health and CMV-seronegative.

This chain uses TRBV28 with TRBJ1-1, with TRBD1 matching over 7 bases. Germline V gene sequence: CDR1 MDHEN, CDR2 SYDVKM. The CDR3 covers 13 residues. Unmatched junction bases numbered 3, after V lost 7 bases and J lost 1 base. The CDR3: CASIRDRNTEAFF. CDR3 DNA sequence: TGTGCCAGCATCCGGGACAGGAACACTGAAGCTTTCTTT.

The genes are TRBV6-6 and TRBJ1-6; perhaps TRBD1 as D (6 bases). The germline gives CDR1 MNHNY, CDR2 SVGAGI (reference sequence). The germline V and J ends were trimmed by 7 bases and 6 bases, with 7 bases remaining between them. This CDR3 is built from 12 residues. In DNA form, the CDR3 reads TGTGCCAGCAAAGGGGGTAATTCACCCCTCCACTTT. Amino acids: CASKGGNSPLHF.

V is TRBV19 and J is TRBJ2-5, with TRBD2 identical over 14 bases. J was trimmed by 2 bases and V by 3 bases; bases with no gene match: 8. Looked up from germline, CDR1 is LNHDA and CDR2 is SQIVND (reference sequence). The CDR3 contains 18 residues. This CDR3 reads CASSMGTSGGGYQETQYF. CDR3 in DNA: TGTGCCAGTAGTATGGGGACTAGCGGGGGTGGATATCAAGAGACCCAGTACTTC.

This clone was detected only once. The chain couples TRBV5-4 to TRBJ2-1; 9 bases fit TRBD1. CDR1 and CDR2 (germline): SGHNT, YYREEE (reference sequence). This CDR3 is 12 amino acids long. The trim removed 5 bases at V and 8 bases at J, leaving 2 bases unmatched. Here the CDR3 DNA reads TGTGCCAGCAGGACAGGGGGTGATGAGCAGTTCTTC. Protein sequence: CASRTGGDEQFF.

The chain carries TRBV4-2 and TRBJ2-3; D possibly corresponds to TRBD2 (5 bases). Germline loops: CDR1 LGHNA, CDR2 YNFKEQ. This CDR3 is 13 amino acids long. V lost 0 bases, J lost 14 bases, and 15 bases lay in between. CDR3 protein: CASSQDGVTVPYF. The CDR3 bases are TGTGCCAGCAGCCAAGACGGGGTTACCGTGCCGTATTTT.

The chain has TRBV28 and TRBJ2-5; tentatively, D is TRBD2 (6 bases). V was cut by 6 bases and J by 5 bases, with 22 bases left in between. This CDR3 comprises 16 residues. Germline values: CDR1 MDHEN, CDR2 SYDVKM. The CDR3 bases are TGTGCCAGCAGAACCGGGACTCTCCATTTCGGGGAGACCCAGTACTTC. As protein: CASRTGTLHFGETQYF.

The rearrangement links TRBV28 to TRBJ2-7, with 7 bases identical to TRBD1. The CDR3 has 13 residues. The V gene end was trimmed by 7 bases and the J gene end by 5 bases; junction bases not matched to a gene: 8. Germline V lookup: CDR1 MDHEN, CDR2 SYDVKM. In DNA, the CDR3 is TGTGCCAGCACCCCAAGGGGGCAAAACGAGCAGTACTTC. Its protein is CASTPRGQNEQYF.

This chain links TRBV5-4 with TRBJ2-2; possibly TRBD1 for D (5 bases). Germline lookup yields CDR1 SGHNT and CDR2 YYREEE (reference sequence). The CDR3 is 14 residues long. V was pared by 2 bases and J by 6 bases, with 11 bases between. CDR3 in amino acids: CASSLIGVPGELFF. The CDR3 DNA reads TGTGCCAGCAGCTTAATAGGGGTTCCCGGGGAGCTGTTTTTT.